This T cell receptor (beta chain) is from a study of T-cell memory formation after mild COVID-19 (dated by TCRdb to 2020 to 2023). Background on the whole study: TCR sequence clusters from the two donors were largely donor specific. In a couple of donors, T-cell clones that expanded and contracted after mild COVID-19 were tracked by sequencing TCRalpha and TCRbeta repertoires over time. Two young, previously healthy adult volunteers, one female and one male, were included in the cohort. Study-wide conclusions, independent of this receptor: Contracting CD4+ clones appeared mostly in the CM and EM memory subsets, whereas CD8+ clones were enriched in EMRA. Only two mild cases were covered in the study, and larger cohorts including severe cases with pre-infection samples were considered necessary. SARS-CoV-2 specificity of the second-wave clones peaking on day 37 was not confirmed. The detection of some responding clones in pre-infection memory suggests that pre-existing cross-reactive memory T cells joined the SARS-CoV-2 response. Balanced CD4/CD8 phenotypes were observed for clones contracting from day 15 to 85, whereas a bias towards CD4+ was observed for a second wave of clones expanding from day 15 to 37.

Ficoll-Paque density gradient centrifugation was the method used to isolate PBMCs. In regard to this clonotype: Which antigen it targets is not known. No much larger clonotype is one base removed from it; base qualities were not supplied.

The data were produced on an Illumina NovaSeq 6000. cDNA libraries for TCRalpha and TCRbeta were prepared by 5'RACE using constant-segment primers, with sample barcodes and unique molecular identifiers added. Trizol reagent was used to extract RNA from every sample. The libraries were amplified in two PCR steps, and the second step added a second sample barcode and Illumina TruSeq adapters. Libraries were sequenced on an Illumina NovaSeq with 2 x 150 bp paired-end reads. The original pipeline was this. With migec v1.2.7, reads were demultiplexed and then collapsed into UMI-guided consensus sequences. With mixcr v2.1.11, UMI consensuses were aligned to TRA and TRB V and J templates and assembled into clonotypes. A clonotype was counted as expanded or contracted only when both edgeR and NoisET called the clonotype significant, with the noise models trained on biological replicates. For edgeR calls, a false discovery rate-adjusted p below 0.01 and a log2 fold-change threshold of 1 were applied. As an exploratory analysis of dynamics, max-normalized trajectories of the 1000 most abundant clonotypes were examined with PCA combined with hierarchical clustering. The CD4 or CD8 phenotype of responding clones was assigned using the separately sequenced CD4+ and CD8+ repertoires. TCRdb applied fastp at Q25 and MiXCR to the public reads, then kept only in-frame beta chains. Every distinct CDR3 protein forms one entry, paired with its most common genes and DNA. The V and J calls follow TCRdb's processing rather than the paper's. This sample gives 350,000 to 450,000 distinct CDR3 sequences in total; 28% of them show up just once. The biggest ten clones account for approximately 13% of the sample.

V loses 3 bases of germline sequence and J loses 6 bases, and the interval between the two ends is 14 bases. Including the terminal cysteine and phenylalanine, the CDR3 comprises 15 residues. The read is trimmed to its CDR3 DNA, 45 bases read in frame from base 1. The germline V gene (reference sequence) provides CDR1 LGHDT and CDR2 YNNKEL. The clonotype comes from an adult woman who had mild COVID-19 (a few samples of this study predate the infection). The sample titles of this study are shuffled in the database, so cell type and time point are left out; the donor was told from shared clones. The sample taken for sequencing was PBMCs or a T cell subset sorted from them (not recorded which). Here the chain combines TRBV3-1 and TRBJ1-4; the D segment could be TRBD1, given 6 matching bases. In nucleotide form, the sequence is TGTGCCAGCAGCCAGTGGGGGGCGTCGGATGAAAAACTGTTTTTT. The translation is CASSQWGASDEKLFF. The entire variable domain, with the stretches around the CDR3 drawn from the reference TRBV3-1 and TRBJ1-4 proteins, is DTAVSQTPKYLVTQMGNDKSIKCEQNLGHDTMYWYKQDSKKFLKIMFSYNNKELIINETVPNRFSPKSPDKAHLNLHINSLELGDSAVYFCASSQWGASDEKLFFGSGTQLSVL.